Below, 18 T cell receptor delta chains from the same sample are listed, as sequenced in a study of gamma-delta T cells after stem cell transplantation. With CATT, TCRdb re-called clones from the RT-PCR reads. This repertoire shows under 6,000 delta-chain clones, approximately 2% found once; its top ten account for around 30%. Specimen: gamma-delta T cells. Source of these receptors: a human donor. It is not recorded whose cells these are; they may come from a transplant donor.

In the case of this clone: TCRdb records a much larger clone's protein for this DNA, with a difference at residue 6 that likely arises from a read error; the protein given is the translation of the DNA. This rearrangement joins TRDV2 to TRDJ1; 8 bases align to TRDD3. CDR3 length: 19 residues. The junction had 19 bases not matched to a gene; V was cut back by 3 bases and J by 2 bases. The germline V gene has CDR1 GEAIGNYY and CDR2 EKD. Written as DNA, the CDR3 is TGTGCCTGTGACCCCGTTGATGGGGGATTCCCCCCTGGAACCGATAAACTCATCTTT. It is translated as CACDPVDGGFPPGTDKLIF.

This clone was observed a few times. This likely stems from a read error, as it lies one base from a far larger clone. The same CDR3 arises from other DNA sequences in this sample as well. The chain links TRDV2 to TRDJ1; TRDD3 matches at 7 bases. The germline gives CDR1 GEAIGNYY, CDR2 EKD. This CDR3 has 18 residues. DNA for the CDR3: TGTGCCTGTGAACCTCTAACCTTACTGGGGATCCACACTGATAAACTCATCTTT. This codes for CACEPLTLLGIHTDKLIF.

On this clone itself: TCRdb records a much larger clone's protein for this DNA, with a difference at residue 14 that likely arises from a read error; the protein given is the translation of the DNA. The chain joins TRDV2 to TRDJ3; 8 bases match TRDD3. Germline V gene lookup returns CDR1 GEAIGNYY and CDR2 EKD. The CDR3 covers 22 residues. The CDR3 spells CACDTVEYTGGAAFWDTRQMFF. The CDR3 nucleotides are TGCGCCTGTGACACGGTTGAATATACTGGGGGTGCCGCGTTCTGGGACACCCGACAGATGTTTTTC.

This clone was observed many times. One base separates it from a far larger clone, so it is likely a read error. The rearrangement uses TRDV2 and TRDJ1, with D possibly matching TRDD3 (5 bases). Germline CDR1 GEAIGNYY, CDR2 EKD. This CDR3 contains 15 residues. V was cut by 3 bases and J by 0 bases, with 13 bases left in between. The CDR3 region has the DNA TGTGCCTGTGACGCGGTCGGGGAGAACACCGATAAACTCATCTTT. This encodes CACDAVGENTDKLIF.

This clone was seen a handful of times. A far larger clone differs by one base, so this is likely a read error. The identical CDR3 is also encoded by other nucleotide sequences in the sample. The gene calls are TRDV2 and TRDJ1; D remains ambiguous. This CDR3 has 15 residues. Trimming took off 0 bases at V and 4 bases at J, with 14 bases between the two ends. In germline, CDR1 is GEAIGNYY, CDR2 EKD. The CDR3 DNA reads as TGTGCCTGTGACACCCTAGGGTCAAAGAGCGATAAACTCATCTTT. Its translation: CACDTLGSKSDKLIF.

This clone was seen a handful of times. This likely came from a read error, as a far larger clone is one base away. The same CDR3 is also encoded by other DNA sequences in this sample. The chain couples TRDV2 to TRDJ3; TRDD3 agrees at 8 bases. CDR3 size: 22 residues. Germline CDR1 and CDR2: GEAIGNYY and EKD. For the CDR3, the DNA is TGTGCCTGCGACACGGTTGAATATACTGGGGGTGCCGCGTCCTGGGACACCCGACAGATGTTTTTC. This codes for CACDTVEYTGGAASWDTRQMFF.

This clone is classed as medium-sized. Only one base separates this from a far larger clonotype, so it likely reflects a read error. The V gene is TRDV2, the J gene TRDJ1; TRDD3 might be the D (6 bases). Between the trimmed V and J ends, which lost 5 bases and 2 bases, there was a span of 23 bases. Germline CDR1 GEAIGNYY, CDR2 EKD. The CDR3 loop spans 17 amino acids. The CDR3 protein is CACGKVGAPVVTDKLIF. The CDR3 bases are TGTGCCTGTGGCAAAGTGGGGGCTCCAGTTGTGACCGATAAACTCATCTTT.

This clone was seen a handful of times. The TCRdb protein, from a much larger clone, departs from this DNA's translation at residue 8, likely by read error; the protein shown derives from the DNA. The chain links TRDV2 to TRDJ1; 9 positions match TRDD3. CDR1 and CDR2 (germline): GEAIGNYY, EKD. V lost 3 bases and J lost 0; bases outside the gene matches: 7. This CDR3 has 16 residues. The chain's CDR3 is CACDLLGEFNTDKLIF. CDR3 DNA: TGTGCCTGTGACTTACTGGGGGAATTCAACACCGATAAACTCATCTTT.

In its sample, this clone was seen a few times. The protein TCRdb gives is from a much larger clone and does not agree with this DNA's translation at residue 9, likely a read error; the protein shown here comes from the DNA. In nucleotides, the CDR3 is TGTGCCTGTCTTCTACTGGGGGATAGGGGCGATAAACTCATCTTT. This codes for CACLLLGDRGDKLIF. The chain carries TRDV2 and TRDJ1, with 11 bases identical to TRDD3. V lost 6 bases, J lost 4 bases, and 9 bases stayed unmatched. Per germline, CDR1 GEAIGNYY and CDR2 EKD. This CDR3 is 15 amino acids long.

This clone appeared a few times. One base away lies a much larger clone, so this may be a sequencing read error. Additional DNA sequences in this sample encode the identical CDR3. The chain combines TRDV2 with TRDJ1, with D perhaps matching TRDD3 (5 bases). The CDR3 runs to 17 residues. CDR1 GEAIGNYY and CDR2 EKD come from the germline V gene. V was trimmed by 0 bases and J by 3 bases, leaving 19 bases between them. The CDR3 DNA reads TGTGCCTGTGACACCGTCCAGATAAAACTGGTTTCCGATAAACTCATCTTT. Translating gives CACDTVQIKLVSDKLIF.

Regarding this clone: TCRdb lists the protein of a much larger clone for this DNA, which differs at residue 10, so this is likely a read error; the protein given here is translated from the DNA itself. CDR3 loop: CACDILLGDAEKLIF. The CDR3, as DNA: TGTGCCTGTGACATTTTACTGGGGGATGCGGAGAAACTCATCTTT. V gene TRDV2 combines with J gene TRDJ1; 10 nucleotides agree with TRDD3. The trim removed 2 bases at V and 8 bases at J, leaving 10 bases unmatched. Germline V gene sequence: CDR1 GEAIGNYY, CDR2 EKD. There are 15 residues in the CDR3.

This clone was picked up a small number of times. It differs at one base from a far larger clone, so likely a read error. The rearrangement joins TRDV2 to TRDJ3; 8 positions agree with TRDD3. Germline CDR1 GEAIGNYY, CDR2 EKD. The CDR3 extends over 23 amino acids. CDR3 DNA sequence: TGTGCCTGTGACACCGTTGTCCGGGATACGCCGGAAGAAACCTCCTGGGACACCCGACGGATGTTTTTC. Translation gives CACDTVVRDTPEETSWDTRRMFF.

Points on this clone: TCRdb's protein for this DNA is that of a much larger clone and differs from the translation at residue 9, likely a read error; the protein shown is the DNA translation. The chain links TRDV2 to TRDJ1; TRDD3 aligns across 8 bases. The CDR3 contains 16 residues. From germline, CDR1 is GEAIGNYY and CDR2 EKD. Germline trimming cut 3 bases from V and 1 base from J; bases unmatched to any gene: 9. CDR3 bases: TGTGCCTGTGACCCTTTACTGGGGGGTTCCACCGATAAACTCATCTTT. Encoded protein: CACDPLLGGSTDKLIF.

Concerning this clone itself: It is likely a read error: a sequence one base away is far more abundant. This chain uses TRDV2 with TRDJ1; weak D call: TRDD3 (6 bases). This CDR3 is built from 16 residues. Germline CDR1 GEAIGNYY, CDR2 EKD. V lost 2 bases to trimming and J lost 0 bases, with 15 bases between them. This CDR3 reads CACDIVGGGNTDKLIF. The CDR3 region has the DNA TGTGCCTGTGACATCGTTGGGGGGGGAAACACCGATAAACTCATCTTT.

In its sample, this clone ranks as medium-sized. The sample holds other DNA sequences that translate to the same CDR3. V usage is TRDV2 and J usage is TRDJ2; 13 bases are a match to TRDD3. The CDR3 is made up of 17 amino acids. V gave up 1 base and J gave up 10 bases; unmatched junction bases: 11. Germline-derived CDR1 and CDR2 are GEAIGNYY and EKD. The CDR3 DNA reads as TGTGCCTGTGACACGTTAGCTACTGGGGGATACGGTAAACAACTCTTCTTT. This codes for CACDTLATGGYGKQLFF.

This clone was found a few times. It differs at one base from a far larger clone, so likely a read error. The sample has other DNA sequences that encode this CDR3 too. CDR3 DNA: TGTGCCTGTGACACCGTTGGGGGGAAAACGGATACCGATAAACTTATCTTT. Translation: CACDTVGGKTDTDKLIF. This chain uses TRDV2 with TRDJ1; D perhaps matches TRDD3 (6 bases). The germline gives CDR1 GEAIGNYY, CDR2 EKD. The CDR3 covers 17 residues.

This clone has a count of ten or more. The likely explanation is a read error, given a far larger clone one base away. The V gene is TRDV2, the J gene TRDJ3; 8 positions match TRDD3. Germline trimming cut 0 bases from V and 3 bases from J; bases unmatched to any gene: 9. The CDR3 is 19 residues long. Germline lookup yields CDR1 GEAIGNYY and CDR2 EKD. CDR3 sequence: CACDTTGGYSFWDTRQMFF. As DNA, the CDR3 is TGTGCCTGTGACACCACTGGGGGCTATAGCTTCTGGGACACCCGACAGATGTTTTTC.

A few counts support this clone. TCRdb attributes to this sequence the protein of a much larger clone, which differs from the DNA translation at residue 12; a read error is likely, and the protein displayed is translated from the DNA. The chain recombines TRDV2 with TRDJ1; 8 bases are shared with TRDD3. The CDR3 totals 15 residues. Germline values: CDR1 GEAIGNYY, CDR2 EKD. The CDR3 DNA follows: TGTGCCTGCAAAGAACTGGGGGGGAGCACCGATAGACTCATCTTT. Protein product: CACKELGGSTDRLIF.